This T cell receptor beta chain comes out of a study of cytomegalovirus exposure and HLA in healthy donors. Findings and limits, study-wide: Cytomegalovirus-associated TCR beta chains were listed, numbering under 200.

Profiled with immunoSEQ multiplex PCR; TCRdb holds only in-frame clones, not every one. This sample has roughly 60,000 clones, with about 93% found just once. With regard to this clone: The antigen is undetermined.

The germline V gene encodes CDR1 KGHSH and CDR2 LQKENI. This CDR3 comprises 15 residues. Trimming took 3 bases from V and 8 from J, leaving 17 bases between them. The sequence was collected from a man between 18 and 29 years old in good health and CMV-seronegative. Specimen: PBMCs. The chain recombines TRBV18 with TRBJ2-1; possibly TRBD2 for D (5 bases). The chain's CDR3 is CASSPRAYPSDEQFF. CDR3 in DNA: TGTGCCAGCTCACCGCGGGCTTACCCCTCGGATGAGCAGTTCTTC.